This T cell receptor (beta chain) was captured by sequencing in a study of cytomegalovirus exposure and HLA in healthy donors. This clone turned up a few times. Its antigen is unidentified. The approximately 120-subject validation cohort, separate from the roughly 670-subject first cohort, included the donors. This CDR3 has 13 amino acids. Per germline, CDR1 SNHLY and CDR2 FYNNEI. V gave up 6 bases and J gave up 5 bases, with 11 bases separating them. The data were produced by immunoSEQ multiplex PCR, yet TCRdb's version contains in-frame clones alone and is incomplete. The sample shows about 120,000 clones, about nine tenths of them seen only once. Points from the study as a whole: The tendency of first-cohort TCR clusters to co-occur in the 130 or so validation repertoires was identified by a subsequent analysis. 164 TCR beta chains were listed as cytomegalovirus-associated.

The rearrangement uses TRBV2 and TRBJ1-3, with D possibly matching TRBD1 (5 bases). Sequencing was done on a sample of PBMCs. The origin of this receptor is a woman under 30 in good health and CMV-seronegative. CDR3 in amino acids: CASSFQGRNTIYF. The CDR3 DNA is TGTGCCAGCAGCTTTCAGGGAAGAAACACCATATATTTT. The full variable domain, in which reference TRBV2 and TRBJ1-3 provide the parts outside the CDR3, is EPEVTQTPSHQVTQMGQEVILRCVPISNHLYFYWYRQILGQKVEFLVSFYNNEISEKSEIFDDQFSVERPDGSNFTLKIRSTKLEDSAMYFCASSFQGRNTIYFGEGSWLTVV.